The 19 T cell receptor beta chains given below trace back to one sample, sequenced in a study of blood T cells in healthy people across ages. The second PCR ran about 7 to 12 cycles with a sample-barcoded 5' primer and J-beta primers. Via MiXCR, TCRdb re-called the 5' RACE reads, giving one row per CDR3 protein. The sample has about 1,500,000 distinct CDR3 sequences, under 30% seen once. The sequencing input was blood. The origin of the receptors is a woman in her 30s in good health.

CDR3 coding DNA: TGTGCCAGCAGCCCAGCCGGGGACAGGACCTCCTACGAGCAGTACTTC. Protein: CASSPAGDRTSYEQYF. The chain is built from TRBV11-2 and TRBJ2-7; 8 nucleotides align to TRBD1. CDR3 size: 16 residues. V dropped 5 bases and J dropped 0; count of bases not matched to a gene: 9. The germline gives CDR1 SGHAT, CDR2 FQNNGV.

Concerning this clonotype itself: One base away lies a much larger clone, so this may be a sequencing read error. This chain uses TRBV6-6 with TRBJ2-3; D gene unclear. CDR1 is MNHNY and CDR2 is SVGAGI in the germline V gene (reference sequence). The CDR3 loop spans 15 amino acids. CDR3 DNA sequence: TGTGTCAGCAGTTACCTTCACTTATTCACAGATACGCAGTATTTT. Its translation is CVSSYLHLFTDTQYF.

This clonotype was picked up a small number of times. The chain uses TRBV12-3 or TRBV12-4 and TRBJ1-2, with D unclear. The CDR3 covers 14 residues. Deletions cut 6 bases from V and 5 bases from J, with 16 bases between. CDR3 DNA sequence: TGTGCCAGCAGGTCAGGACTGTTTTTTTATGGCTACACCTTC. Its translation is CASRSGLFFYGYTF.

This clonotype was seen only a few times. One junction end disagrees with the germline gene, perhaps due to a read error. V is TRBV7-2 and J is TRBJ2-7, with 10 bases matching TRBD2. The germline gives CDR1 SGHTA, CDR2 FQGNSA. This CDR3 contains 15 residues. Here the CDR3 DNA reads TGTGCCAGCAGCCCTCTAGCGGGAGAGTCCTACAAGCAGTACTTC. Its protein product is CASSPLAGESYKQYF.

This clonotype has a count of ten or more. The CDR3 nucleotides are TGCAGCGCCGGTTTGGGACTGGGGCGTAATGAGCAGTTCTTC. This sequence encodes CSAGLGLGRNEQFF. This chain connects TRBV29-1 to TRBJ2-1, with a weak D call TRBD2 (6 bases). Trimming pared 7 bases from V and 7 bases from J, leaving 20 bases between. The germline V gene has CDR1 SQVTM and CDR2 ANQGSEA. The CDR3 totals 14 residues.

As to this clonotype: This may be a read error: a much more frequent sequence differs by one nucleotide. This rearrangement joins TRBV18 to TRBJ2-1, with TRBD2 as a possible D gene (6 bases). There are 15 residues in the CDR3. Germline V gives CDR1 KGHSH, CDR2 LQKENI. The CDR3 loop reads CASSPGSGSYNERFF. The CDR3 nucleotides are TGTGCCAGCTCACCCGGGAGCGGGTCCTACAATGAGCGGTTCTTC.

The chain is built from TRBV6-6 and TRBJ1-2; 9 bases align to TRBD1. Looked up from germline, CDR1 is MNHNY and CDR2 is SVGAGI (reference sequence). J lost 4 bases, V lost 2 bases, and 5 bases had no gene match. This CDR3 is built from 15 residues. CDR3 region: CASSYDPGQGYGYTF. The DNA for the CDR3 is TGTGCCAGCAGTTACGATCCGGGACAGGGCTATGGCTACACCTTC.

This clonotype came up a few times. V is TRBV2 and J is TRBJ2-7, with D perhaps matching TRBD1 or TRBD2 (5 bases each). This CDR3 has 14 residues. V gave up 3 bases and J gave up 2 bases, with 11 bases separating them. Germline V gives CDR1 SNHLY, CDR2 FYNNEI. The CDR3 region has the DNA TGTGCCAGCAGTGATTGGGACGTAGCCTACGAGCAGTACTTC. Translated: CASSDWDVAYEQYF. The full variable domain, rest sourced from reference TRBV2 and TRBJ2-7, is EPEVTQTPSHQVTQMGQEVILRCVPISNHLYFYWYRQILGQKVEFLVSFYNNEISEKSEIFDDQFSVERPDGSNFTLKIRSTKLEDSAMYFCASSDWDVAYEQYFGPGTRLTVT.

The chain is built from TRBV29-1 and TRBJ2-2, with 7 positions matching TRBD1. The junction had 14 bases not matched to a gene; V was cut back by 2 bases and J by 5 bases. Germline CDR1 is SQVTM and CDR2 is ANQGSEA. The CDR3 runs 17 residues. In nucleotides, the CDR3 is TGCAGCGTTGAATACGTCGGACAGGATTTTACAACCGGGGAGCTGTTTTTT. Amino acid sequence: CSVEYVGQDFTTGELFF.

The rearrangement joins TRBV7-6 to TRBJ2-1; D is unresolved. The ends were cut back, 1 base at V and 10 bases at J, with 11 bases in the middle. Germline values: CDR1 SGHVS, CDR2 FNYEAQ. This CDR3 has 13 amino acids. The CDR3, as DNA: TGTGCCAGCAGCTTAGAAGCGACTTACGAGCAGTTCTTC. Amino acid sequence: CASSLEATYEQFF. The full variable domain, its missing parts supplied by reference TRBV7-6 and TRBJ2-1, is GAGVSQSPRYKVTKRGQDVALRCDPISGHVSLYWYRQALGQGPEFLTYFNYEAQQDKSGLPNDRFSAERPEGSISTLTIQRTEQRDSAMYRCASSLEATYEQFFGPGTRLTVL.

The gene calls are TRBV7-2 and TRBJ2-4, with D possibly being TRBD2 (6 bases). This CDR3 contains 16 residues. The V end was cut by 4 bases, the J end by 13 bases, with 26 bases between. Germline V gives CDR1 SGHTA, CDR2 FQGNSA. CDR3: CASSSPEGGPYNEQYF. In nucleotides, the CDR3 is TGTGCCAGCAGCTCCCCGGAGGGAGGACCCTACAATGAGCAGTACTTC.

This clonotype was recorded many times. The V and J genes are TRBV29-1 and TRBJ2-5; TRBD2 aligns across 8 bases. The germline V gene has CDR1 SQVTM and CDR2 ANQGSEA. CDR3 length: 13 residues. V was pared by 3 bases and J by 5 bases, with 5 bases of the junction left unmatched. The CDR3 region is CSVDTGGGETQYF. DNA for the CDR3: TGCAGCGTTGATACGGGAGGGGGGGAGACCCAGTACTTC.

This clonotype was observed at least ten times. The genes are TRBV9 and TRBJ2-1; D tentatively fits TRBD1 or TRBD2 (6 bases each). V lost 4 bases, J lost 9 bases, and 14 bases lay in between. This CDR3 has 13 residues. The germline V gene has CDR1 SGDLS and CDR2 YYNGEE. The CDR3 nucleotides read TGTGCCAGCAGCCCTCGCAGGGGAGGTGAGCAGTTCTTC. Its protein is CASSPRRGGEQFF.

This clonotype has a count of ten or more. The gene calls are TRBV20-1 and TRBJ2-3; D is uncertain. Germline V CDR1 and CDR2: DFQATT, SNEGSKA (reference sequence). Trimming pared 5 bases from V and 4 bases from J, leaving 13 bases between. This CDR3 is 13 amino acids long. DNA of the CDR3: TGCAGTGCTGAACTTATGTCGGCAGATACGCAGTATTTT. It specifies CSAELMSADTQYF.

V is TRBV9 and J is TRBJ2-7; the match to TRBD2 covers 11 bases. Germline trimming cut 0 bases from V and 3 bases from J; bases unmatched to any gene: 11. The germline V gene encodes CDR1 SGDLS and CDR2 YYNGEE. The CDR3 is 18 amino acids. CDR3 sequence reads: CASSVGPIAGGALYEQYF. The DNA for the CDR3 is TGTGCCAGCAGCGTAGGACCGATAGCGGGAGGGGCCCTCTACGAGCAGTACTTC. Using reference TRBV9 and TRBJ2-7 for the parts outside the CDR3, the full variable domain is DSGVTQTPKHLITATGQRVTLRCSPRSGDLSVYWYQQSLDQGLQFLIQYYNGEERAKGNILERFSAQQFPDLHSELNLSSLELGDSALYFCASSVGPIAGGALYEQYFGPGTRLTVT.

The table lists this clonotype with many counts. V is TRBV20-1 and J is TRBJ2-7, with 8 bases identical to TRBD2. Germline CDR1 is DFQATT and CDR2 is SNEGSKA (reference sequence). V shed 5 bases, J shed 0 bases, and the junction held 6 bases outside the gene matches. This CDR3 has 14 residues. The CDR3 region has the DNA TGCAGTGCTCGTAGCGGGACTAGCTCCTACGAGCAGTACTTC. Its protein product is CSARSGTSSYEQYF.

V gene TRBV20-1 combines with J gene TRBJ1-2; 10 bases are shared with TRBD1. There are 12 residues in the CDR3. Germline CDR1 is DFQATT and CDR2 is SNEGSKA (reference sequence). V shed 7 bases and J 10 bases; nucleotides not matched to a gene: 9. CDR3 nucleotide sequence: TGCAGTGTCGCGGACAGGGGGAATGTCTACACCTTC. Amino acids: CSVADRGNVYTF.

This clonotype was seen only a few times. This chain links TRBV6-6 with TRBJ2-5; D gene unclear. The CDR3 extends over 14 amino acids. The V end was cut by 4 bases, the J end by 7 bases, with 16 bases between. Per germline, CDR1 MNHNY and CDR2 SVGAGI (reference sequence). The CDR3 reads CASSSSTVGWTQYF. The CDR3 coding sequence is TGTGCCAGCAGTTCCTCTACGGTAGGGTGGACCCAGTACTTC.

The rearrangement joins TRBV20-1 to TRBJ2-4; 12 bases are a match to TRBD2. The CDR3 loop spans 18 amino acids. The germline CDR1 and CDR2 sequences are DFQATT and SNEGSKA (reference sequence). V trimming: 1 base; J trimming: 2 bases; junction bases outside the gene matches: 9. The CDR3 DNA is TGCAGTGCTAGAGCCGGGCTAGCGGGGGGGCCGACCAAAAACATTCAGTACTTC. It encodes CSARAGLAGGPTKNIQYF.